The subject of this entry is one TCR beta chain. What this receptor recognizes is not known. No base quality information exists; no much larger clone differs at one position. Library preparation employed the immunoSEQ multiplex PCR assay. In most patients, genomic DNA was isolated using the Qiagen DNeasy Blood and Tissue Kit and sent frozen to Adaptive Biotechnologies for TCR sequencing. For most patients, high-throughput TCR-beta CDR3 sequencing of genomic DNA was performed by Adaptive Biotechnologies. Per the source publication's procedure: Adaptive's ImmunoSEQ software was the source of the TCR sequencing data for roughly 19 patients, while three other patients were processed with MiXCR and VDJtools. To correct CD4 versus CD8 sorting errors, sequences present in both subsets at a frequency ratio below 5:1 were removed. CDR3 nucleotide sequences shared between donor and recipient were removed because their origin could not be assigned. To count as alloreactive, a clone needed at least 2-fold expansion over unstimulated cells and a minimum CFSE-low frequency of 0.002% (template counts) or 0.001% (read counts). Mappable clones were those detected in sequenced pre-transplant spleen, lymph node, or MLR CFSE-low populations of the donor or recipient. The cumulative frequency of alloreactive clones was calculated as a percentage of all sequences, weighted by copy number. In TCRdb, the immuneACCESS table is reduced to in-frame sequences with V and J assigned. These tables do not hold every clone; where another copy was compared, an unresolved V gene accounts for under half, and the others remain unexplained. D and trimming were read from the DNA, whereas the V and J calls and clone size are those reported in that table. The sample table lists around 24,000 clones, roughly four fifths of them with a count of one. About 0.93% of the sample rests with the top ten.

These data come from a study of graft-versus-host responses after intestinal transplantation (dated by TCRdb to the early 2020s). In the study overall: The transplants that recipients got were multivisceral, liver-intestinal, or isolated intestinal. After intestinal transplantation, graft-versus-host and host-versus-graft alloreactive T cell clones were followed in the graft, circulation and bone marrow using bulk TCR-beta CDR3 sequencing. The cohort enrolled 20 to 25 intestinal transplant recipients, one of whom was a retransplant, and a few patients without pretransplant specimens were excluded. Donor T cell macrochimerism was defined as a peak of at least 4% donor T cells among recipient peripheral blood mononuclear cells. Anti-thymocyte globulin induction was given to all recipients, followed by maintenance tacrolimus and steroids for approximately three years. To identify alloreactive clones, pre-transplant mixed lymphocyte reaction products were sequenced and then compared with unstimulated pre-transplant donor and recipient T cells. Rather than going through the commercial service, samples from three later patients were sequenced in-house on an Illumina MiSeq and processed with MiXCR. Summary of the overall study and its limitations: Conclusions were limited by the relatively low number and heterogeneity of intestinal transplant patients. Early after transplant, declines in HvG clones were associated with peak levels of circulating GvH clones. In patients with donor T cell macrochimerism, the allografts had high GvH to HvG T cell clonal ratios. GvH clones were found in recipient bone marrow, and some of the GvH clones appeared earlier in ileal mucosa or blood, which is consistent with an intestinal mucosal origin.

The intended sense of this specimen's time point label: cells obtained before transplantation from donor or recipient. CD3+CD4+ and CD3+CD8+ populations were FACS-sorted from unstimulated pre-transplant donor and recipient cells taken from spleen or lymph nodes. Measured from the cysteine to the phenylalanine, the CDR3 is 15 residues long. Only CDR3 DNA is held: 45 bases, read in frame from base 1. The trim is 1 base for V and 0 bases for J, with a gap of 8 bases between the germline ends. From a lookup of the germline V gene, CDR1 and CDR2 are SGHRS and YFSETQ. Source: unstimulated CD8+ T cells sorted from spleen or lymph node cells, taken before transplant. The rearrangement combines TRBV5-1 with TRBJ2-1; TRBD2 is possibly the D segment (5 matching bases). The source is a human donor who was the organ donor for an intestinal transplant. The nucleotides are TGCGCCAGCAGCTTGAGTGGGAGCTCCTACAATGAGCAGTTCTTC. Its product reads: CASSLSGSSYNEQFF.